A single sample is the source of the 4 T cell receptor beta chains below, sequenced in a study of T cells in Graves' hyperthyroidism and ophthalmopathy. TCR beta CDR3 regions were amplified from RNA. When the TCR CDR3 underwent first-round RT-PCR, the HTBI primer set was used. MiXCR, run by TCRdb on the multiplex PCR reads, gives a single entry per CDR3 protein. The repertoire holds over 350,000 distinct CDR3 sequences, with around 15% as singletons. The sample was blood. These receptors were collected from a man aged 45-60 years with Graves' ophthalmopathy.

V and J are TRBV9 and TRBJ2-7; 8 positions match TRBD2. Germline V CDR1 and CDR2: SGDLS, YYNGEE. This CDR3 spans 12 amino acids. The V gene end was trimmed by 3 bases and the J gene end by 6 bases; junction bases not matched to a gene: 2. CDR3 amino acids: CASSGGLGEQYF. The DNA for the CDR3 is TGTGCCAGCAGCGGGGGACTAGGCGAGCAGTACTTC.

In its sample, this clonotype was seen many times. The chain links TRBV12-3 or TRBV12-4 to TRBJ2-2; TRBD2 is a possible D gene (7 bases). The CDR3 is made up of 16 amino acids. V lost 6 bases, J lost 0 bases, and 14 bases lay in between. The CDR3 nucleotides read TGTGCCAGCAGGGGAGGGGGGTCAGCGAACACCGGGGAGCTGTTTTTT. Translated: CASRGGGSANTGELFF.

Ten or more counts support this clonotype. The chain recombines TRBV4-1 with TRBJ1-1; D unclear. Germline-derived CDR1 and CDR2 are MGHRA and YSYEKL. This CDR3 is built from 15 residues. V was cut by 2 bases and J by 1 base, with 11 bases left in between. CDR3 sequence (DNA): TGCGCCAGCAGCCAACCTGGACGGGAGAACACTGAAGCTTTCTTT. Translating it yields CASSQPGRENTEAFF.

This clonotype was counted many times. The chain couples TRBV11-2 to TRBJ2-3; TRBD2 agrees at 10 bases. The CDR3 is 17 residues long. V was clipped by 3 bases and J by 4 bases; unmatched bases: 10. The V gene's germline CDR1 is SGHAT and CDR2 FQNNGV. CDR3 bases: TGTGCCAGCAGCTTCGCACTAGCGGGACGAGGGGCAGATACGCAGTATTTT. It codes for CASSFALAGRGADTQYF. Complete variable domain (other parts from reference TRBV11-2 and TRBJ2-3): EAGVAQSPRYKIIEKRQSVAFWCNPISGHATLYWYQQILGQGPKLLIQFQNNGVVDDSQLPKDRFSAERLKGVDSTLKIQPAKLEDSAVYLCASSFALAGRGADTQYFGPGTRLTVL.